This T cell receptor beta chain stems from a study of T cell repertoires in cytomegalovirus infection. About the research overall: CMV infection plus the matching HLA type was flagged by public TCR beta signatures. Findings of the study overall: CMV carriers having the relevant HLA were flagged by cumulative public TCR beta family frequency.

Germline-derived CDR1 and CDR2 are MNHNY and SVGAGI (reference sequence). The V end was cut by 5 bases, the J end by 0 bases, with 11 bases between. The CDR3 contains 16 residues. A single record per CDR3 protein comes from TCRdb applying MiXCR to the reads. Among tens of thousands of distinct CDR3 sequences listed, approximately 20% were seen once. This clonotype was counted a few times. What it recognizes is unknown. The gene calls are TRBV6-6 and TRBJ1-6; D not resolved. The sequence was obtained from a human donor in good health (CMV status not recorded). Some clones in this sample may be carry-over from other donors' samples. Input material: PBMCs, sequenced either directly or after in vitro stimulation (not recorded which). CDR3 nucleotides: TGTGCCAGCAGTGTAAACTCCCGCTCCTATAATTCACCCCTCCACTTT. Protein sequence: CASSVNSRSYNSPLHF.